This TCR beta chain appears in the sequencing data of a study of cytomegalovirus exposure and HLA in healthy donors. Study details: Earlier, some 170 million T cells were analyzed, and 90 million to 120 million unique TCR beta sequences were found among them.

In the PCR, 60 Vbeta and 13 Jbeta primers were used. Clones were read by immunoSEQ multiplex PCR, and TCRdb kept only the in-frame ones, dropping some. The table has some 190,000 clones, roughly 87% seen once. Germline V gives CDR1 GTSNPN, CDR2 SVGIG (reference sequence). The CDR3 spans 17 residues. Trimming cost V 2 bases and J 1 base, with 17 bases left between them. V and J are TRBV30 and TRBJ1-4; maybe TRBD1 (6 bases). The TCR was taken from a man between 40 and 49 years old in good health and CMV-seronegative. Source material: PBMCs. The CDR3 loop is CAWSHGGRGITNEKLFF. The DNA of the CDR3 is TGTGCCTGGAGTCACGGGGGGCGCGGGATAACTAATGAAAAACTGTTTTTT. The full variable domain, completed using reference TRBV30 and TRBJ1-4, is SQTIHQWPATLVQPVGSPLSLECTVEGTSNPNLYWYRQAAGRGLQLLFYSVGIGQISSEVPQNLSASRPQDRQFILSSKKLLLSDSGFYLCAWSHGGRGITNEKLFFGSGTQLSVL.